Below, 16 T cell receptor beta chains from the same sample are listed, as sequenced in a study of cytomegalovirus exposure and HLA in healthy donors. Amplification used 60 Vbeta primers and 13 Jbeta primers. Profiling relied on immunoSEQ multiplex PCR, and the TCRdb table lists in-frame clones only, not all of them. This sample has fewer than 150,000 clones, with approximately 80% found just once. Sequencing input: PBMCs. These receptors came from a male donor in good health and CMV-seronegative.

The gene calls are TRBV5-4 and TRBJ1-6; 8 bases line up with TRBD1. The V and J ends lost 7 bases and 7 bases, in that order; junction bases with no gene match: 13. The length of the CDR3 is 16 residues. The germline V gene encodes CDR1 SGHNT and CDR2 YYREEE (reference sequence). The chain's CDR3 is CASSQGGPTGNSPLHF. Here the CDR3 DNA reads TGTGCCAGCTCACAGGGGGGTCCCACGGGAAATTCACCCCTCCACTTT.

This rearrangement joins TRBV5-1 to TRBJ2-3; the D is unclear. The V gene lost 1 base and the J gene lost 5 bases, with 11 bases spanning the gap. Germline V gene sequence: CDR1 SGHRS, CDR2 YFSETQ. This CDR3 has 14 amino acids. CDR3 in amino acids: CASSLTATQDTQYF. The CDR3 nucleotides read TGCGCCAGCAGCTTGACGGCGACACAAGATACGCAGTATTTT.

The chain combines TRBV5-1 with TRBJ2-7; TRBD1 agrees at 8 bases. V gave up 4 bases and J gave up 3 bases; unmatched junction bases: 9. The CDR3 covers 15 residues. The V gene's germline CDR1 is SGHRS and CDR2 YFSETQ. CDR3 sequence (DNA): TGCGCCAGCAGCCCCAGTGGGACAGGCCTCTACGAGCAGTACTTC. This gives the protein CASSPSGTGLYEQYF.

The genes are TRBV7-2 and TRBJ2-7; 13 nucleotides match TRBD2. J lost 7 bases, V lost 6 bases, and 6 bases had no gene match. Germline CDR1 reads SGHTA; CDR2 reads FQGNSA. CDR3 length equals 14 residues. The CDR3 nucleotides are TGTGCCAGCAGACTAGCGGGGGGGCCGGGTGAGCAGTACTTC. This encodes CASRLAGGPGEQYF.

This clone was counted a few times. V gene TRBV6-5 combines with J gene TRBJ2-3, with D possibly being TRBD1 (7 bases). The CDR3 is 14 residues long. V was cut by 2 bases and J by 5 bases, with 11 bases left in between. CDR1 and CDR2 from the germline V gene are MNHEY and SVGAGI. CDR3 protein: CASSYGGGEDTQYF. Written as DNA, the CDR3 is TGTGCCAGCAGTTACGGAGGGGGCGAAGATACGCAGTATTTT.

The sample holds one count of this clone. This sequence joins TRBV30 and TRBJ2-5, with 9 positions matching TRBD1. Germline values: CDR1 GTSNPN, CDR2 SVGIG (reference sequence). This CDR3 is 16 amino acids long. Germline trimming cut 2 bases from V and 3 bases from J; bases unmatched to any gene: 10. CDR3 sequence: CAWSRLGTGKEETQYF. The CDR3 DNA sequence: TGTGCCTGGAGTAGATTAGGGACAGGGAAAGAAGAGACCCAGTACTTC.

The sample holds one count of this clone. This rearrangement joins TRBV11-1 to TRBJ2-7; D gene ambiguous. Trimming shortened V by 4 bases and J by 2 bases, and 12 bases separated the two germline ends. Per the germline V gene, CDR1 is SGHAT and CDR2 is FQDESV (reference sequence). The CDR3 runs to 14 residues. DNA of the CDR3: TGTGCCAGCAGCTCCAGGATATTAGCCTACGAGCAGTACTTC. Encoded protein: CASSSRILAYEQYF.

The V gene is TRBV9, the J gene TRBJ2-5; the match to TRBD2 covers 7 bases. CDR3 length: 13 amino acids. Trimming at V came to 5 bases and at J to 1 base, leaving 2 bases not matched to a gene. Germline CDR1 SGDLS, CDR2 YYNGEE. The CDR3 spells CASSGTTQETQYF. The CDR3 DNA is TGTGCCAGCAGTGGGACTACCCAAGAGACCCAGTACTTC.

The chain carries TRBV9 and TRBJ2-1, with 7 bases fitting TRBD2. The CDR3 loop spans 15 amino acids. J was trimmed by 0 bases and V by 5 bases; bases with no gene match: 5. Germline assignment: CDR1 SGDLS and CDR2 YYNGEE. The DNA for the CDR3 is TGTGCCAGCAGTCGGAGCGGGACCTCCTACAATGAGCAGTTCTTC. It is translated as CASSRSGTSYNEQFF.

The rearrangement links TRBV18 to TRBJ1-2; 9 bases are a match to TRBD1. Germline CDR1 reads KGHSH; CDR2 reads LQKENI. The CDR3 sequence is 14 residues long. V trimming: 3 bases; J trimming: 8 bases; junction bases outside the gene matches: 7. In DNA, the CDR3 is TGTGCCAGCTCACCGGAGGACAGGGGCTTGGGCTACACCTTC. This sequence encodes CASSPEDRGLGYTF.

The V gene is TRBV11-1, the J gene TRBJ2-1; no reliable D call. The CDR3 has 13 amino acids. In germline, CDR1 is SGHAT, CDR2 FQDESV (reference sequence). V was trimmed by 4 bases and J by 6 bases, leaving 10 bases between them. The CDR3 reads CASSSLRRNEQFF. In DNA, the CDR3 is TGTGCCAGCAGCTCCCTGAGGCGCAATGAGCAGTTCTTC.

The chain carries TRBV7-7 and TRBJ2-1; TRBD2 might be the D (6 bases). The length of the CDR3 is 15 residues. The V end was cut by 4 bases, the J end by 6 bases, with 16 bases between. CDR1 is SSHAT, CDR2 FNYEAQ, per germline (reference sequence). In DNA, the CDR3 is TGTGCCAGCAGCTCCGCTCGTGGGGACTCCAATGAGCAGTTCTTC. As protein: CASSSARGDSNEQFF.

The gene calls are TRBV30 and TRBJ2-1; D remains ambiguous. CDR3 size: 13 residues. Between the trimmed V and J ends, which lost 3 bases and 10 bases, there was a span of 16 bases. Germline CDR1 is GTSNPN and CDR2 is SVGIG (reference sequence). CDR3 nucleotides: TGTGCCTGGAGCGCGCCCCCCTCGCGGGAGCAGTTCTTC. It translates to CAWSAPPSREQFF.

CDR3: CASTPRGSSYEQYF. In DNA form, the CDR3 reads TGCGCCAGCACACCACGGGGGAGCTCCTACGAGCAGTACTTC. The chain employs TRBV5-1 and TRBJ2-7; D may be TRBD2 (6 bases). This CDR3 is built from 14 residues. CDR1 SGHRS and CDR2 YFSETQ come from the germline V gene. Trimming took off 6 bases at V and 0 bases at J, with 13 bases between the two ends.

The rearrangement uses TRBV4-3 and TRBJ1-2; 10 bases align to TRBD1. Looked up from germline, CDR1 is LGHNA and CDR2 is YSLEER. This CDR3 spans 14 amino acids. Unmatched junction bases numbered 2, after V lost 2 bases and J lost 5 bases. CDR3 DNA: TGCGCCAGCAGCCAACAGGACAGGGGGTATGGCTACACCTTC. Translation gives CASSQQDRGYGYTF.

The chain combines TRBV27 with TRBJ1-1, with 7 bases matching TRBD1. The CDR3 covers 13 residues. The V segment lost 6 bases and the J segment 5 bases; nucleotides outside the gene matches: 6. The V gene's germline CDR1 is MNHEY and CDR2 SMNVEV (reference sequence). This CDR3 is CASSFTGETEAFF. CDR3 coding DNA: TGTGCCAGCAGCTTCACAGGGGAAACTGAAGCTTTCTTT.